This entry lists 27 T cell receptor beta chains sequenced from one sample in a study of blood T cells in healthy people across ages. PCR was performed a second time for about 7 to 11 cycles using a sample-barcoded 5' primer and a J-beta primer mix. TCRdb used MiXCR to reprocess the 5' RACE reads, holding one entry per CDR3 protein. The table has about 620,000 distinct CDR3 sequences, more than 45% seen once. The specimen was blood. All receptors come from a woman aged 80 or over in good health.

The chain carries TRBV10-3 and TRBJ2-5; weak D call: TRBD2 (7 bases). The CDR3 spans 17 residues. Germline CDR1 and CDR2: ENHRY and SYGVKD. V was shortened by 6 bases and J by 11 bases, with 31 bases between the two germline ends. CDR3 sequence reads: CAISTTTGRARNNEQYF. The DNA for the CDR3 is TGTGCCATCAGCACAACCACAGGGAGGGCGCGAAACAATGAGCAGTACTTC.

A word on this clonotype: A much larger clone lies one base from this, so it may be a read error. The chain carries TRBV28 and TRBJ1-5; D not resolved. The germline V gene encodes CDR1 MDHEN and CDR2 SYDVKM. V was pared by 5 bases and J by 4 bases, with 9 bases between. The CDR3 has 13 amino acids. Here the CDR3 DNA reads TGTGCCAGCAGTACACAAAATAATCAGCCCCAGCATTTT. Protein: CASSTQNNQPQHF.

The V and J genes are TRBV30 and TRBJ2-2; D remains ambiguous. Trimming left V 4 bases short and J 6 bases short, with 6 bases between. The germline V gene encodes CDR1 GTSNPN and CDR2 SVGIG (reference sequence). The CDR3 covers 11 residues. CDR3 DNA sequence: TGTGCCTGGACGTTCTCCGGGGAGCTGTTTTTT. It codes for CAWTFSGELFF.

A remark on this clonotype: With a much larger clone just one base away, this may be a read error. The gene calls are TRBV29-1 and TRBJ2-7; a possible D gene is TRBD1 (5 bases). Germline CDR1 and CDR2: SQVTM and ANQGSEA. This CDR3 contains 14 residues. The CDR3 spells CSVEDPRQSYERYF. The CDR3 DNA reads TGCAGCGTTGAAGATCCGAGACAGTCCTACGAGCGGTACTTC.

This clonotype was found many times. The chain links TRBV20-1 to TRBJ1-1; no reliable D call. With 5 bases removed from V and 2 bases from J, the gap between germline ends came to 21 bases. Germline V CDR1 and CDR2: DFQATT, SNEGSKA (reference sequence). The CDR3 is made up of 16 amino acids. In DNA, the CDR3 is TGCAGTGCTGCCACTGCGGGCCGAACCTTTAACACTGAAGCTTTCTTT. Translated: CSAATAGRTFNTEAFF.

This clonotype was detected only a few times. This CDR3 reads CAISDAYEQYF. In DNA form, the CDR3 reads TGTGCCATCAGTGATGCCTACGAGCAGTACTTC. This chain links TRBV10-3 with TRBJ2-7; D gene unclear. Trimming removed 3 bases at V and 2 bases at J, with 2 bases between. Germline CDR1 is ENHRY and CDR2 is SYGVKD. This CDR3 has 11 residues.

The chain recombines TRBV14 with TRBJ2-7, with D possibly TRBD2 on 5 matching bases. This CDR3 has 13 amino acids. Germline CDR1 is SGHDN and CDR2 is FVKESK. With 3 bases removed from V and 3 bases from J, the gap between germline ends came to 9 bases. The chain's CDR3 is CASSQERIYEQYF. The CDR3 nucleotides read TGTGCCAGCAGCCAGGAGCGGATCTACGAGCAGTACTTC. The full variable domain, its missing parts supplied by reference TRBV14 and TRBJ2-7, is EAGVTQFPSHSVIEKGQTVTLRCDPISGHDNLYWYRRVMGKEIKFLLHFVKESKQDESGMPNNRFLAERTGGTYSTLKVQPAELEDSGVYFCASSQERIYEQYFGPGTRLTVT.

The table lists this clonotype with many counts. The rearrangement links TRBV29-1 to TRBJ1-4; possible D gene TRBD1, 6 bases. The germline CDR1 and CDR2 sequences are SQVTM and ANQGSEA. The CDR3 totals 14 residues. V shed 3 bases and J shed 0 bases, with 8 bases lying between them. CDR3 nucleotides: TGCAGCGTTGATGGGGGCTCAACTAATGAAAAACTGTTTTTT. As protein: CSVDGGSTNEKLFF.

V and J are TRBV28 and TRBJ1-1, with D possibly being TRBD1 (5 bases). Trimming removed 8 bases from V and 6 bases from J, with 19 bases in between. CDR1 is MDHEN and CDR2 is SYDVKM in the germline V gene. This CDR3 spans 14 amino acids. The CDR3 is CASLRTLGLAEAFF. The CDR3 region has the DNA TGTGCCAGCCTTAGGACCTTGGGGCTGGCTGAAGCTTTCTTT.

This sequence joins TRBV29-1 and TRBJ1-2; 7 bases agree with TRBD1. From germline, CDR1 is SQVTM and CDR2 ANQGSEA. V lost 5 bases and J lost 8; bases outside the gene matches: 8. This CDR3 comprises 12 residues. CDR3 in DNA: TGCAGCGTTCCGGGGCCCAGGGGGGGCTACACCTTC. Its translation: CSVPGPRGGYTF.

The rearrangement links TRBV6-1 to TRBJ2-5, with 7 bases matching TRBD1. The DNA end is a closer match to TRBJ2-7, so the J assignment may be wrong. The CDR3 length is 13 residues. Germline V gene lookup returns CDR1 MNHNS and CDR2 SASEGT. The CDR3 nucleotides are TGTGCCTCTCGACAGGGACCAGCCTACGAGCAGTACTTC. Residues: CASRQGPAYEQYF.

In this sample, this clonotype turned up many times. The CDR3 reads CASSEARGDEQFF. For the CDR3, the DNA is TGTGCCAGCAGTGAAGCGCGGGGGGATGAGCAGTTCTTC. This rearrangement joins TRBV6-1 to TRBJ2-1, with 8 positions matching TRBD2. V was pared by 0 bases and J by 8 bases, with 0 bases of the junction left unmatched. This CDR3 spans 13 amino acids. CDR1 MNHNS and CDR2 SASEGT come from the germline V gene.

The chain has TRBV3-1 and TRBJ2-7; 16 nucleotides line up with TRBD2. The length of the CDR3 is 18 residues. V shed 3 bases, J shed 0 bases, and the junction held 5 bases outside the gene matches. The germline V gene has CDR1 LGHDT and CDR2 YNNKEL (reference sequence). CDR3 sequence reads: CASSHSGLAGGTSYEQYF. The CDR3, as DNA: TGTGCCAGCAGCCATTCGGGACTAGCGGGAGGGACCTCCTACGAGCAGTACTTC.

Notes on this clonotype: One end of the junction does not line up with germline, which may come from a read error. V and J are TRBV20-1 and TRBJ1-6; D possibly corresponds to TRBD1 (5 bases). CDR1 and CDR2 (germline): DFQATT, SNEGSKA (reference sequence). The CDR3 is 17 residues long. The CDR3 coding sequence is TGCAGTGCTAGAGACCACTTAGTCGGACAAGATAATTCACCCCCCCACTTT. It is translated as CSARDHLVGQDNSPPHF.

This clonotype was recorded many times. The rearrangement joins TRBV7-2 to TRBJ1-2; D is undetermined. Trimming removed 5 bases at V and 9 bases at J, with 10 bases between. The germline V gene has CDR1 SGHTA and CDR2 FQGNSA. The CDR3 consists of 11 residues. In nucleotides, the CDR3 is TGTGCCAGCAGCCCCCCGATTAGCTACACCTTC. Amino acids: CASSPPISYTF. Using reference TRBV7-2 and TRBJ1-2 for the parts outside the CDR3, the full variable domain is GAGVSQSPSNKVTEKGKDVELRCDPISGHTALYWYRQSLGQGLEFLIYFQGNSAPDKSGLPSDRFSAERTGGSVSTLTIQRTQQEDSAVYLCASSPPISYTFGSGTRLTVV.

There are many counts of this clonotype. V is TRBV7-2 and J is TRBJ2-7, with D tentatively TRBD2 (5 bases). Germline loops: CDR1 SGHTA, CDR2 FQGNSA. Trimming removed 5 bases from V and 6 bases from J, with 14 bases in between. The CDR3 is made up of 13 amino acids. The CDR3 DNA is TGTGCCAGCAGCGGCAGCGGATGGGGCGAGCAGTACTTC. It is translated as CASSGSGWGEQYF.

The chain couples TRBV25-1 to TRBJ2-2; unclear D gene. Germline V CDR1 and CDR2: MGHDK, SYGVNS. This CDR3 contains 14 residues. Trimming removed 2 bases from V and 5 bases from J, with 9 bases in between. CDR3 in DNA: TGTGCCAGCAGTGAAAGCGTTGTTACCGGGGAGCTGTTTTTT. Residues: CASSESVVTGELFF.

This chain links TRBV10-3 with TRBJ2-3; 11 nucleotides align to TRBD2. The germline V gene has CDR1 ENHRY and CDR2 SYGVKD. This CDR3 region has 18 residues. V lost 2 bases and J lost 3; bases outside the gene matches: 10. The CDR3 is CAISEPGTSGGRTDTQYF. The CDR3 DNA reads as TGTGCCATCAGTGAGCCCGGGACTAGCGGAGGGAGGACAGATACGCAGTATTTT.

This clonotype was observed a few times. CDR3: CASSVAGGAGPDTQYF. DNA for the CDR3: TGTGCCAGCAGCGTAGCTGGAGGGGCCGGGCCAGATACGCAGTATTTT. The chain links TRBV9 to TRBJ2-3; maybe TRBD2 (6 bases). Trimming removed 0 bases from V and 4 bases from J, with 15 bases in between. Looked up from germline, CDR1 is SGDLS and CDR2 is YYNGEE. The CDR3 spans 16 residues.

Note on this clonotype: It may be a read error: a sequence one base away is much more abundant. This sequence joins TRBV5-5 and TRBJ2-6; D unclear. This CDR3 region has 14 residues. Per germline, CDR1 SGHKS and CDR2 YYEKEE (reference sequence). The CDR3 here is CACSLIAGANVLTF. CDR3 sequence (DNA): TGTGCCTGCAGCTTGATTGCTGGGGCCAACGTCCTGACTTTC. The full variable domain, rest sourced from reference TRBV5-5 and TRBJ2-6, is DAGVTQSPTHLIKTRGQQVTLRCSPISGHKSVSWYQQVLGQGPQFIFQYYEKEERGRGNFPDRFSARQFPNYSSELNVNALLLGDSALYLCACSLIAGANVLTFGAGSRLTVL.

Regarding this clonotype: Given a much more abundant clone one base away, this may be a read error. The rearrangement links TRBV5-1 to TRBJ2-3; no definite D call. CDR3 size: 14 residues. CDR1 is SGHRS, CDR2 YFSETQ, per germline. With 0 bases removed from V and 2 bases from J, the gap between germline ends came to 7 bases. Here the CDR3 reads CASSLVATTDTQYF. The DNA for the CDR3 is TGCGCCAGCAGCTTGGTGGCTACCACAGATACGCAGTATTTT.

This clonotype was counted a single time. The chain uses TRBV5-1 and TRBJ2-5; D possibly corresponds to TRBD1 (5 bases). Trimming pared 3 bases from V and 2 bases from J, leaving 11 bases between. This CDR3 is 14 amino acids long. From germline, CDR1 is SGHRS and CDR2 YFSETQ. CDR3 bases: TGCGCCAGCAGCTCATCCCAGGGACAAGAGACCCAGTACTTC. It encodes CASSSSQGQETQYF. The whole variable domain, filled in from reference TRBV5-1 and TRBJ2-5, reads KAGVTQTPRYLIKTRGQQVTLSCSPISGHRSVSWYQQTPGQGLQFLFEYFSETQRNKGNFPGRFSGRQFSNSRSEMNVSTLELGDSALYLCASSSSQGQETQYFGPGTRLLVL.

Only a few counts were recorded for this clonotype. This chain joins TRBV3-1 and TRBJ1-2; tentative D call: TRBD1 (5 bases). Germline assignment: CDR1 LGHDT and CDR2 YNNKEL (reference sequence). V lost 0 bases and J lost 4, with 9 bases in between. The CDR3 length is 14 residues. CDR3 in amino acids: CASSQEGTRYGYTF. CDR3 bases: TGTGCCAGCAGCCAAGAAGGGACGCGCTATGGCTACACCTTC.

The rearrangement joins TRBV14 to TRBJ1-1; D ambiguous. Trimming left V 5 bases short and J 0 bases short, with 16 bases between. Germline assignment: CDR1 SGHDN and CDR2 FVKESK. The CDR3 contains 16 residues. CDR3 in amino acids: CASSRMVTSMNTEAFF. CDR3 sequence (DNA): TGTGCCAGCAGCAGAATGGTAACCTCCATGAACACTGAAGCTTTCTTT.

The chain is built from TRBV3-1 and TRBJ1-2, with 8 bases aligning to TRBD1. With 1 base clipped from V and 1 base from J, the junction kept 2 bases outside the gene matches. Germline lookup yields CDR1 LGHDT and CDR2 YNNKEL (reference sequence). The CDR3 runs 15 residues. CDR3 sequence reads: CASSQAGQDNYGYTF. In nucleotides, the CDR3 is TGTGCCAGCAGCCAAGCGGGACAGGATAACTATGGCTACACCTTC.

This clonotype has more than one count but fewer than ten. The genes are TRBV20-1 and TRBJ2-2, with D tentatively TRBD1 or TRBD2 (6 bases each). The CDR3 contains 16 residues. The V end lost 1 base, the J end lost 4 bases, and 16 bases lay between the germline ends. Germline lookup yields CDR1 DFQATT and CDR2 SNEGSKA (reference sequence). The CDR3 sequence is CSARVGGRPFTGELFF. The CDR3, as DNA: TGCAGTGCTAGAGTGGGGGGCCGACCATTCACCGGGGAGCTGTTTTTT.

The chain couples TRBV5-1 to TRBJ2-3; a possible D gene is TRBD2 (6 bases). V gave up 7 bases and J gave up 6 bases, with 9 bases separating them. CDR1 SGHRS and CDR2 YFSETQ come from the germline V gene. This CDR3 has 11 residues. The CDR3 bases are TGCGCCAGCCGGGACTGGGATACGCAGTATTTT. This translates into CASRDWDTQYF.